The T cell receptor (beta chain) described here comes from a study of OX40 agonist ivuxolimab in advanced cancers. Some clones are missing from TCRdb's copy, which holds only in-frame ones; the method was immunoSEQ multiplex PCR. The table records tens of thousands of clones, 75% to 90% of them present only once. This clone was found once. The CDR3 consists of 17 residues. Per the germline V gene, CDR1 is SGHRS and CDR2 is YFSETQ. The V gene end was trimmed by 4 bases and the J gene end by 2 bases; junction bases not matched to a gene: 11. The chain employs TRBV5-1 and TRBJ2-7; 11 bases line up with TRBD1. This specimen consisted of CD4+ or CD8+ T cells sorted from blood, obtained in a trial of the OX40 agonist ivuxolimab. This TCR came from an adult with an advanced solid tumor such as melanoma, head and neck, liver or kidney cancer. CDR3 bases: TGCGCCAGCAGCCCCGGGACAGGGGGTGTAGGCACCTACGAGCAGTACTTC. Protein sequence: CASSPGTGGVGTYEQYF.